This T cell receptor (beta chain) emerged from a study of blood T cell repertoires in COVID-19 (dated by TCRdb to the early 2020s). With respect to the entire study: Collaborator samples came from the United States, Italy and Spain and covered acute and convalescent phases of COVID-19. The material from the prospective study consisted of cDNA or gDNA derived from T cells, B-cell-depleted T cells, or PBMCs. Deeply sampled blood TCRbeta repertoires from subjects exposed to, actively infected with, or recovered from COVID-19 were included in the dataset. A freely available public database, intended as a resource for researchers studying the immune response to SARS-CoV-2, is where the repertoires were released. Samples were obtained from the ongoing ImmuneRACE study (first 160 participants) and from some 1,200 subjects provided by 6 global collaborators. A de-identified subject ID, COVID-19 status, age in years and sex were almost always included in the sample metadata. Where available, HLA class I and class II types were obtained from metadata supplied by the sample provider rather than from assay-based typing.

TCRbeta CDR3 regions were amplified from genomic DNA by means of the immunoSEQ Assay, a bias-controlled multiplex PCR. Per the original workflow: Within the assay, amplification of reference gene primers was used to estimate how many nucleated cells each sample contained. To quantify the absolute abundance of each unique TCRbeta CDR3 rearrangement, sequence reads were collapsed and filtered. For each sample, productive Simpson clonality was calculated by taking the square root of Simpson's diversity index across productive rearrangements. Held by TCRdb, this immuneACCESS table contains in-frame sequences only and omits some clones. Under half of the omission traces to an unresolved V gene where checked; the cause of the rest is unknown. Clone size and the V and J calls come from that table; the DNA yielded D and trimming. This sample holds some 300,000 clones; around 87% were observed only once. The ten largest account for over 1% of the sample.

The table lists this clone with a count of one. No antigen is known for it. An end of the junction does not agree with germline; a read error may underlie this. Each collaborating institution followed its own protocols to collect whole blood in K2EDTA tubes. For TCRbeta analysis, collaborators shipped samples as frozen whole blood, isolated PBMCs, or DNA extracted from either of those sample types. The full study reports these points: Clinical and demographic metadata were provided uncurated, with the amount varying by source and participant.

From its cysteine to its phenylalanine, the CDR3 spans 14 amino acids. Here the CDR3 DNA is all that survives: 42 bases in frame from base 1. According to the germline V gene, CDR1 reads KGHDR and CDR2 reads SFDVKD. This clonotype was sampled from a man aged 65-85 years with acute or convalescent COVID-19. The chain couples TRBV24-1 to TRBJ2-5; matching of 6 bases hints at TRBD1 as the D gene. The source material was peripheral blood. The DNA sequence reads TGTGCCACCAGTGCTTTGGACAGTCAAGAGACCCAGTACTTC. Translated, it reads CATSALDSQETQYF.